These 4 T cell receptor beta chains were sequenced from one sample in a study of a mutant IDH1 vaccine in newly diagnosed glioma. Documented time point: week 23, last vaccination. The study gave 300 ug of mutant IDH1 20-mer peptide per vaccine dose, with topical imiquimod. These receptors' targets are unknown. Measured with immunoSEQ multiplex PCR; TCRdb has only the in-frame clones, and not every one. This sample has roughly 29,000 clones, with around 80% found just once. Here the sequenced sample was PBMCs, taken from a glioma patient whose treatment included an IDH1 peptide vaccine. The receptors stem from a young woman with glioma.

This clone appeared once. The chain employs TRBV4-1 and TRBJ1-4, with 7 nucleotides matching TRBD1. The CDR3 extends over 15 amino acids. V was pared by 4 bases and J by 3 bases, with 5 bases of the junction left unmatched. The germline V gene has CDR1 MGHRA and CDR2 YSYEKL. The CDR3 DNA is TGCGCCAGCAGCCCGACAGGGTCGCCTAATGAAAAACTGTTTTTT. It codes for CASSPTGSPNEKLFF.

The chain links TRBV6-5 to TRBJ2-5; 11 bases align to TRBD2. The closer fit of TRBJ2-7 to the DNA end suggests the J call may be wrong. The V gene's germline CDR1 is MNHEY and CDR2 SVGAGI. CDR3 size: 16 residues. CDR3 in DNA: TGTGCCAGCAGTTCACCTAGCGGGGGGCTGATATACGAGCAGTACTTC. It encodes CASSSPSGGLIYEQYF.

The genes are TRBV23-1 and TRBJ2-5; a possible D gene is TRBD2 (6 bases). Being an ORF, TRBV23-1 has a function that is uncertain. V lost 7 bases to trimming and J lost 5 bases, with 20 bases between them. This CDR3 contains 15 residues. The CDR3 reads CASNPTGVGWETQYF. Written as DNA, the CDR3 is TGCGCCAGCAACCCAACGGGGGTGGGGTGGGAGACCCAGTACTTC.

This clone is a singleton in its sample. This chain joins TRBV19 and TRBJ2-3, with unresolved D. V was pared by 3 bases and J by 4 bases, with 5 bases between. The germline gives CDR1 LNHDA, CDR2 SQIVND (reference sequence). This CDR3 has 12 residues. CDR3 protein: CASSIGPDTQYF. CDR3 sequence (DNA): TGTGCCAGTAGTATTGGGCCAGATACGCAGTATTTT.